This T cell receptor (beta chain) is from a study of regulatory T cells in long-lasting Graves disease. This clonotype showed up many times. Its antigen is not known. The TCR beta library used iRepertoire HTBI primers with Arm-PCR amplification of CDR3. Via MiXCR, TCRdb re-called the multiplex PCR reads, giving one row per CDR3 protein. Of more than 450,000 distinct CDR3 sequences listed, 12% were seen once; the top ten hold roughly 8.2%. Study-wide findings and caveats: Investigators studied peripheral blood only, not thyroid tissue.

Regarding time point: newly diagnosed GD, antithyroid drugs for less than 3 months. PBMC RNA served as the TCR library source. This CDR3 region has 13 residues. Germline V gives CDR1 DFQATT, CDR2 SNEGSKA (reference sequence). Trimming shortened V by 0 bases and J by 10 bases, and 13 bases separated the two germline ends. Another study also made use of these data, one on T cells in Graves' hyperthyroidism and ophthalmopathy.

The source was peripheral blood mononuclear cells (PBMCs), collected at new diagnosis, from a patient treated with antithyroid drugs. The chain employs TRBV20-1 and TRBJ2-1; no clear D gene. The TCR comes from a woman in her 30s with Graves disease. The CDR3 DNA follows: TGCAGTGCTAGAGATCCCGGCCGGAAGGAGCAGTTCTTC. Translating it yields CSARDPGRKEQFF.